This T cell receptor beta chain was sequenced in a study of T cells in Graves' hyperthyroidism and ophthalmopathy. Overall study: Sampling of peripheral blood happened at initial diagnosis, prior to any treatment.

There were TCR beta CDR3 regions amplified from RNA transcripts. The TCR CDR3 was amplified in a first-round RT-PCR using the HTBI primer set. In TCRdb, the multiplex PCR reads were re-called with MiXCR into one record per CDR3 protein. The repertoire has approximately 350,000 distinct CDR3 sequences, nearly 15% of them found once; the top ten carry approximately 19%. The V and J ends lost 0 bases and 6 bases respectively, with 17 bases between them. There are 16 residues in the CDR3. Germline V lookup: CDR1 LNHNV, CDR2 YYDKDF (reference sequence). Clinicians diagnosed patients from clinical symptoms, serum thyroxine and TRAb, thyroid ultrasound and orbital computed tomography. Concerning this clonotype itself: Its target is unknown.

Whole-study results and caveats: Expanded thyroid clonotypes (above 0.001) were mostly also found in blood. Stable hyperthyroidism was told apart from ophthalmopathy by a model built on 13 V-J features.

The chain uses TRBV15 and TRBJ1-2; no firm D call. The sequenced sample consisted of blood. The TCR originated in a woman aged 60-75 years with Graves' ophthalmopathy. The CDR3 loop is CATSRDGYGEGNGYTF. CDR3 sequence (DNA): TGTGCCACCAGCAGAGACGGGTACGGGGAAGGAAATGGCTACACCTTC. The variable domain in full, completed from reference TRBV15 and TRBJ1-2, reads DAMVIQNPRYQVTQFGKPVTLSCSQTLNHNVMYWYQQKSSQAPKLLFHYYDKDFNNEADTPDNFQSRRPNTSFCFLDIRSPGLGDTAMYLCATSRDGYGEGNGYTFGSGTRLTVV.